A selection of T cell receptor beta chains follows, all from one sample in a study of OX40 agonist ivuxolimab in advanced cancers. Profiled with immunoSEQ multiplex PCR; TCRdb holds only in-frame clones, not every one. This sample has 48,000 or so clones, with roughly 85% found just once. The material sequenced was CD4+ or CD8+ T cells sorted from blood, taken in a trial of the OX40 agonist ivuxolimab. The source is an adult with an advanced solid tumor such as melanoma, head and neck, liver or kidney cancer. Each CDR3 is given with its conserved first and last residue. The D gene is left open where the match is weak. Clone sizes are given selectively: once, few, many, or a class where the clone is expanded.

V gene: TRBV29-1; D gene: NA; clone size: NA; J gene: TRBJ2-3; CDR3 protein: CSVDTDTQYF; CDR3 DNA: TGCAGCGTAGATACAGATACGCAGTATTTT
V gene: TRBV30; D gene: TRBD1; clone size: NA; J gene: TRBJ1-2; CDR3 protein: CAWSVRTGDGYTF; CDR3 DNA: TGTGCCTGGAGTGTAAGGACAGGGGATGGCTACACCTTC
V gene: TRBV19; D gene: NA; clone size: few; J gene: TRBJ1-5; CDR3 protein: CASSRDGRADQPQHF; CDR3 DNA: TGTGCCAGTAGTCGCGACGGTCGTGCCGATCAGCCCCAGCATTTT
V gene: TRBV5-1; D gene: NA; clone size: NA; J gene: TRBJ1-1; CDR3 protein: CASSFSGDTEAFF; CDR3 DNA: TGCGCCAGCAGCTTTTCAGGGGACACTGAAGCTTTCTTT
V gene: TRBV7-9; D gene: NA; clone size: NA; J gene: TRBJ2-3; CDR3 protein: CASSPGGHTQYF; CDR3 DNA: TGTGCCAGCAGCCCCGGGGGCCATACGCAGTATTTT
V gene: TRBV7-6; D gene: NA; clone size: NA; J gene: TRBJ2-1; CDR3 protein: CASSLFGTQGREQFF; CDR3 DNA: TGTGCCAGCAGCTTATTTGGAACGCAGGGCCGGGAGCAGTTCTTC
V gene: TRBV9; D gene: NA; clone size: NA; J gene: TRBJ1-1; CDR3 protein: CASSVESARGVPLF; CDR3 DNA: TGTGCCAGCAGCGTAGAATCGGCCAGGGGAGTCCCTTTGTTC
V gene: TRBV9; D gene: NA; clone size: NA; J gene: TRBJ1-6; CDR3 protein: CASSVRELDSPLHF; CDR3 DNA: TGTGCCAGCAGCGTGCGGGAGTTGGATTCACCCCTCCACTTT
V gene: TRBV7-9; D gene: NA; clone size: NA; J gene: TRBJ2-3; CDR3 protein: CASSPVGGATDTQYF; CDR3 DNA: TGTGCCAGCAGCCCCGTGGGGGGGGCAACAGATACGCAGTATTTT
V gene: TRBV19; D gene: NA; clone size: once; J gene: TRBJ2-2; CDR3 protein: CASTPASMVRELFF; CDR3 DNA: TGTGCCAGTACCCCAGCTTCCATGGTGCGGGAGCTGTTTTTT
V gene: TRBV6-1; D gene: NA; clone size: NA; J gene: TRBJ2-3; CDR3 protein: CASSEYRHTDTQYF; CDR3 DNA: TGTGCCAGCAGTGAATACCGGCACACAGATACGCAGTATTTT
V gene: TRBV7-9; D gene: TRBD2; clone size: NA; J gene: TRBJ2-1; CDR3 protein: CASSFTLAEEQFF; CDR3 DNA: TGTGCCAGCAGCTTTACGCTAGCGGAGGAGCAGTTCTTC
V gene: TRBV30; D gene: TRBD1; clone size: NA; J gene: TRBJ1-5; CDR3 protein: CAWRGQGPQQPQHF; CDR3 DNA: TGTGCCTGGAGGGGACAGGGGCCACAACAGCCCCAGCATTTT
V gene: TRBV30; D gene: TRBD2; clone size: few; J gene: TRBJ2-1; CDR3 protein: CAWSVRLADNYDEQFF; CDR3 DNA: TGTGCCTGGAGTGTACGGCTAGCGGACAATTACGATGAGCAGTTCTTC
V gene: TRBV5-1; D gene: NA; clone size: NA; J gene: TRBJ2-4; CDR3 protein: CASSLGADIQYF; CDR3 DNA: TGCGCCAGCAGCCTCGGCGCGGACATTCAGTACTTC
V gene: TRBV2; D gene: NA; clone size: NA; J gene: TRBJ1-6; CDR3 protein: CASKGGNSPLHF; CDR3 DNA: TGTGCCAGCAAGGGGGGGAACTCACCCCTCCACTTT
V gene: TRBV5-1; D gene: TRBD1; clone size: once; J gene: TRBJ1-2; CDR3 protein: CASSRGPNYGYTF; CDR3 DNA: TGCGCCAGCAGTAGGGGGCCGAACTATGGCTACACCTTC
V gene: TRBV6-1; D gene: NA; clone size: NA; J gene: TRBJ1-5; CDR3 protein: CASSETGAITPQHF; CDR3 DNA: TGTGCCAGCAGTGAAACCGGGGCAATCACGCCCCAGCATTTT
V gene: TRBV4-2; D gene: NA; clone size: NA; J gene: TRBJ2-7; CDR3 protein: CASSQDIPYEQYF; CDR3 DNA: TGTGCCAGCAGCCAAGACATCCCCTACGAGCAGTACTTC
V gene: TRBV5-1; D gene: NA; clone size: NA; J gene: TRBJ2-5; CDR3 protein: CASSFSDRQETQYF; CDR3 DNA: TGCGCCAGCAGCTTCTCGGACAGACAAGAGACCCAGTACTTC
V gene: TRBV7-9; D gene: TRBD2; clone size: NA; J gene: TRBJ2-1; CDR3 protein: CASSLHRTSGRASVYEQFF; CDR3 DNA: TGTGCCAGCAGCTTACACAGGACTAGCGGGAGGGCCTCAGTCTATGAGCAGTTCTTC
V gene: TRBV11-1; D gene: TRBD2; clone size: NA; J gene: TRBJ2-1; CDR3 protein: CASSSVAGALSSYNEQFF; CDR3 DNA: TGTGCCAGCAGCTCTGTGGCGGGAGCCCTTAGCTCCTACAATGAGCAGTTCTTC
V gene: TRBV20-1; D gene: NA; clone size: NA; J gene: TRBJ2-1; CDR3 protein: CSARSDNEQFF; CDR3 DNA: TGCAGTGCTCGCAGCGACAATGAGCAGTTCTTC
V gene: TRBV29-1; D gene: TRBD1; clone size: NA; J gene: TRBJ2-7; CDR3 protein: CSVAGQGYEQYF; CDR3 DNA: TGCAGCGTTGCCGGACAGGGATACGAGCAGTACTTC
V gene: TRBV7-9; D gene: NA; clone size: NA; J gene: TRBJ2-7; CDR3 protein: CASSLAGRNSYEQYF; CDR3 DNA: TGTGCCAGCAGCTTAGCAGGACGGAACTCCTACGAGCAGTACTTC
V gene: TRBV5-1; D gene: NA; clone size: NA; J gene: TRBJ1-1; CDR3 protein: CASSLRGGTEAFF; CDR3 DNA: TGCGCCAGCAGCTTGAGGGGTGGCACTGAAGCTTTCTTT
V gene: TRBV28; D gene: NA; clone size: NA; J gene: TRBJ1-5; CDR3 protein: CASSFPHGQRNQPQHF; CDR3 DNA: TGTGCCAGCAGTTTTCCCCATGGACAGCGCAATCAGCCCCAGCATTTT
V gene: TRBV28; D gene: TRBD2; clone size: NA; J gene: TRBJ2-3; CDR3 protein: CASTLGLAGVDTQYF; CDR3 DNA: TGTGCCAGCACCCTAGGACTAGCGGGAGTAGATACGCAGTATTTT
V gene: TRBV18; D gene: TRBD2; clone size: NA; J gene: TRBJ2-5; CDR3 protein: CASSLATSAIQETQYF; CDR3 DNA: TGTGCCAGCTCACTTGCGACTAGCGCGATCCAAGAGACCCAGTACTTC
V gene: TRBV9; D gene: TRBD1; clone size: few; J gene: TRBJ2-2; CDR3 protein: CASSVGTENTGELFF; CDR3 DNA: TGTGCCAGCAGCGTTGGGACAGAGAACACCGGGGAGCTGTTTTTT
V gene: TRBV7-9; D gene: NA; clone size: NA; J gene: TRBJ2-5; CDR3 protein: CASSERERIETQYF; CDR3 DNA: TGTGCCAGCTCTGAGAGGGAGAGGATAGAGACCCAGTACTTC
V gene: TRBV5-1; D gene: NA; clone size: NA; J gene: TRBJ2-5; CDR3 protein: CASSLPRQGETQYF; CDR3 DNA: TGCGCCAGCAGCTTGCCTAGGCAGGGAGAGACCCAGTACTTC
V gene: TRBV7-2; D gene: TRBD1; clone size: NA; J gene: TRBJ2-7; CDR3 protein: CASSLDRGTLYEQYF; CDR3 DNA: TGTGCCAGCAGTCTTGACAGGGGGACACTCTACGAGCAGTACTTC
V gene: TRBV7-3; D gene: NA; clone size: NA; J gene: TRBJ1-1; CDR3 protein: CASSPIGGATEAFF; CDR3 DNA: TGTGCCAGCAGCCCAATAGGCGGCGCGACTGAAGCTTTCTTT
V gene: TRBV2; D gene: NA; clone size: NA; J gene: TRBJ2-5; CDR3 protein: CASSELAATQKTQYF; CDR3 DNA: TGTGCCAGCAGTGAATTAGCGGCTACCCAAAAGACCCAGTACTTC
V gene: TRBV5-1; D gene: NA; clone size: NA; J gene: TRBJ2-2; CDR3 protein: CASSILPTGGELFF; CDR3 DNA: TGCGCCAGCAGCATCCTCCCTACCGGCGGGGAGCTGTTTTTT
V gene: TRBV28; D gene: NA; clone size: NA; J gene: TRBJ1-5; CDR3 protein: CASSLIGSYSNQPQHF; CDR3 DNA: TGTGCCAGCAGTTTAATCGGGAGTTATAGCAATCAGCCCCAGCATTTT
V gene: TRBV18; D gene: NA; clone size: NA; J gene: TRBJ2-1; CDR3 protein: CASSPLGNEQFF; CDR3 DNA: TGTGCCAGCTCACCACTGGGTAATGAGCAGTTCTTC
V gene: TRBV5-4; D gene: TRBD1; clone size: few; J gene: TRBJ1-5; CDR3 protein: CASSVDRGGQPQHF; CDR3 DNA: TGTGCCAGCAGCGTTGACAGGGGAGGTCAGCCCCAGCATTTT
V gene: TRBV23-1; D gene: NA; clone size: NA; J gene: TRBJ2-7; CDR3 protein: CARWSGRRDDEQYF; CDR3 DNA: TGCGCCAGGTGGTCAGGACGTCGGGACGACGAGCAGTACTTC
V gene: TRBV28; D gene: NA; clone size: NA; J gene: TRBJ2-4; CDR3 protein: CASSTGLKLLAKNIQYF; CDR3 DNA: TGTGCCAGCAGTACTGGACTGAAACTTCTAGCCAAAAACATTCAGTACTTC
V gene: TRBV30; D gene: NA; clone size: NA; J gene: TRBJ1-1; CDR3 protein: CAMDQRWDSEAFF; CDR3 DNA: TGTGCCATGGACCAGAGGTGGGACTCGGAAGCTTTCTTT
V gene: TRBV6-5; D gene: NA; clone size: NA; J gene: TRBJ2-7; CDR3 protein: CASSSLGGGFGEQYF; CDR3 DNA: TGTGCCAGCAGTTCGCTTGGGGGGGGCTTTGGCGAGCAGTACTTC
V gene: TRBV5-5; D gene: NA; clone size: once; J gene: TRBJ1-1; CDR3 protein: CASSFFWEGEAFF; CDR3 DNA: TGTGCCAGCAGCTTTTTCTGGGAAGGAGAAGCTTTCTTT
V gene: TRBV6-5; D gene: TRBD1; clone size: NA; J gene: TRBJ2-3; CDR3 protein: CASSDDRAADTQYF; CDR3 DNA: TGTGCCAGCAGTGACGACAGGGCCGCAGATACGCAGTATTTT
V gene: TRBV29-1; D gene: TRBD1; clone size: NA; J gene: TRBJ2-1; CDR3 protein: CSVQTGDEQFF; CDR3 DNA: TGCAGCGTCCAAACAGGGGATGAGCAGTTCTTC
V gene: TRBV29-1; D gene: NA; clone size: NA; J gene: TRBJ1-6; CDR3 protein: CSVLDQAANIHF; CDR3 DNA: TGCAGCGTTCTCGATCAGGCCGCAAATATCCACTTT
V gene: TRBV27; D gene: NA; clone size: once; J gene: TRBJ1-4; CDR3 protein: CASTSGKVHSNEKLFF; CDR3 DNA: TGTGCCAGCACATCAGGGAAGGTTCATTCGAATGAAAAACTGTTTTTT
V gene: TRBV2; D gene: NA; clone size: NA; J gene: TRBJ1-1; CDR3 protein: CASSGRRGTEAFF; CDR3 DNA: TGTGCCAGCAGTGGTAGGAGGGGCACTGAAGCTTTCTTT
V gene: TRBV4-1; D gene: TRBD2; clone size: NA; J gene: TRBJ2-2; CDR3 protein: CASSPRIAGGNTGELFF; CDR3 DNA: TGCGCCAGCAGCCCCCGGATAGCGGGAGGCAACACCGGGGAGCTGTTTTTT
V gene: TRBV29-1; D gene: NA; clone size: NA; J gene: TRBJ2-7; CDR3 protein: CSVVPGIGYGIYEQYF; CDR3 DNA: TGCAGCGTTGTACCTGGTATTGGGTACGGCATTTACGAGCAGTACTTC
V gene: TRBV11-2; D gene: NA; clone size: NA; J gene: TRBJ1-2; CDR3 protein: CASSPGRDYGYTF; CDR3 DNA: TGTGCCAGCAGCCCGGGCCGGGATTATGGCTACACCTTC